This T cell receptor (beta chain) was captured in a study of shared clonotypes between healthy human individuals. As originally analysed: Quality scores were absent from the junction-only immunoSEQ sequences, so filtering differed. Some clones are missing from TCRdb's copy, which holds only in-frame ones; the method was immunoSEQ multiplex PCR. That table gives V, J and clone size, and the DNA gave D and trimming. The sample holds around 600,000 clones; 95% to 98% are singletons and the top ten take approximately 0.33%. Naive-designated CD8 cells lacked CD45RO, were positively enriched for CCR7, and omitted terminally differentiated effector memory CD45RA+ cells. The receptor's source is a young man in good health. The sample consisted of naive CD8+ T cells sorted from blood.

CDR3 sequence (DNA): TGTGCCATCAGTGACCTTATGGGACTAGCGGGAGTGGGTAACACCGGGGAGCTGTTTTTT. Protein sequence: CAISDLMGLAGVGNTGELFF. The chain is built from TRBV10-3 and TRBJ2-2; 14 positions match TRBD2. J was trimmed by 2 bases and V by 3 bases; bases with no gene match: 11. Germline values: CDR1 ENHRY, CDR2 SYGVKD. This CDR3 is built from 20 residues.